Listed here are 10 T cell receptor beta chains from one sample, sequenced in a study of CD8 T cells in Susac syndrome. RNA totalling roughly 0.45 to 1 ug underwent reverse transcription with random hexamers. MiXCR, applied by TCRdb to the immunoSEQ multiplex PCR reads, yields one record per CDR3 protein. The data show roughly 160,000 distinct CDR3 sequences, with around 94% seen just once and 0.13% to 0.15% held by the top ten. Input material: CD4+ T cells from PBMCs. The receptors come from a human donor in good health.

CDR3 in DNA: TGCAGCCACAGGACGAACAATGAGCAGTTCTTC. Protein product: CSHRTNNEQFF. The gene calls are TRBV29-1 and TRBJ2-1; possible D gene TRBD1, 5 bases. The CDR3 is made up of 11 amino acids. The V gene lost 8 bases and the J gene lost 5 bases, with 10 bases spanning the gap. Looked up from germline, CDR1 is SQVTM and CDR2 is ANQGSEA.

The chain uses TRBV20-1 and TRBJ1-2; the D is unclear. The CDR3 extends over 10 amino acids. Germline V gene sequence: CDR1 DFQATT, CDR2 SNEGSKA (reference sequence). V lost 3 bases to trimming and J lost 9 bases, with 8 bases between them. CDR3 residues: CSASLGSYTF. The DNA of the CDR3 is TGCAGTGCTAGTTTAGGGAGCTACACCTTC.

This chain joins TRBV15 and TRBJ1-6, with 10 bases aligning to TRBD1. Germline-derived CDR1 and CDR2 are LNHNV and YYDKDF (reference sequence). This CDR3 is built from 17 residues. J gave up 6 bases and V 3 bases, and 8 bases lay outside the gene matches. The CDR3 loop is CATSSSWTGGINSPLHF. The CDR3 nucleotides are TGTGCCACCAGCAGCAGTTGGACAGGGGGAATTAATTCACCCCTCCACTTT.

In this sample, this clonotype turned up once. CDR3 sequence: CASSRLGDTQYF. Written as DNA, the CDR3 is TGTGCCAGCAGCCGACTAGGCGATACGCAGTATTTT. The rearrangement links TRBV6-2 or TRBV6-3 to TRBJ2-3; D possibly corresponds to TRBD2 (6 bases). Trimming cost V 6 bases and J 6 bases, with 10 bases left between them. The length of the CDR3 is 12 residues. Germline CDR1 and CDR2: MNHEY and SVGEGT.

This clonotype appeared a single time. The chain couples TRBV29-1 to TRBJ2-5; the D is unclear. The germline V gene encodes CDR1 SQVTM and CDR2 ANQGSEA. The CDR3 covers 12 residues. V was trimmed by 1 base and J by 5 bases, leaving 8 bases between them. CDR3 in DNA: TGCAGCGTTGAAGTGACCCAGGAGACCCAGTACTTC. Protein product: CSVEVTQETQYF. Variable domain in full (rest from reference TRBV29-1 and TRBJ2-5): SAVISQKPSRDICQRGTSLTIQCQVDSQVTMMFWYRQQPGQSLTLIATANQGSEATYESGFVIDKFPISRPNLTFSTLTVSNMSPEDSSIYLCSVEVTQETQYFGPGTRLLVL.

For the CDR3, the DNA is TGTGCCTGGAGTGTACAGGTCCAGAGCACTGAAGCTTTCTTT. Translated, it gives CAWSVQVQSTEAFF. The chain employs TRBV30 and TRBJ1-1; tentative D call: TRBD1 (5 bases). CDR1 is GTSNPN and CDR2 is SVGIG in the germline V gene (reference sequence). V lost 0 bases to trimming and J lost 4 bases, with 12 bases between them. The CDR3 is 14 amino acids.

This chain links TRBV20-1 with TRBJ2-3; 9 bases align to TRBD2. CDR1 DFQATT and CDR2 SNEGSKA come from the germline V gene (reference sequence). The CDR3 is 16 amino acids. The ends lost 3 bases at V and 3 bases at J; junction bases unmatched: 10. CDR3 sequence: CSASRQGLAETDTQYF. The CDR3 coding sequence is TGCAGTGCTAGCCGGCAGGGACTAGCAGAGACAGATACGCAGTATTTT.

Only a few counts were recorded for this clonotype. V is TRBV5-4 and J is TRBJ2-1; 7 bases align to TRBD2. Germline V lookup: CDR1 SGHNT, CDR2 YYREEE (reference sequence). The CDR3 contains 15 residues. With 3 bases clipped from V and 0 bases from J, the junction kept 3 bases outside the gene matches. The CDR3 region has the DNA TGTGCCAGCAGCTCTAGCGGCTCCTCCTACAATGAGCAGTTCTTC. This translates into CASSSSGSSYNEQFF.

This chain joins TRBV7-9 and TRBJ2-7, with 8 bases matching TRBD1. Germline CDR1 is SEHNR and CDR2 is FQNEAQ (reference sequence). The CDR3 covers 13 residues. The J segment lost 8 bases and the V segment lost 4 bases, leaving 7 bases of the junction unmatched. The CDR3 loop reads CASSSEDREKQYF. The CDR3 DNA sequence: TGTGCCAGCAGCTCAGAGGACAGGGAAAAGCAGTACTTC.

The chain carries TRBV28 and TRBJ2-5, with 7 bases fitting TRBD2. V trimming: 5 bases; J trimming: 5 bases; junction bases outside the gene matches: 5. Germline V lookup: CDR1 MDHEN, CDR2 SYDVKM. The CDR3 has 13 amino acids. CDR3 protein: CASSERGRETQYF. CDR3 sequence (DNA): TGTGCCAGCAGTGAGCGGGGAAGGGAGACCCAGTACTTC.